This TCR beta chain originates from a study of T-cell memory formation after mild COVID-19. After 5'RACE with constant-segment primers, TCR alpha and TCR beta cDNA libraries carrying sample barcodes and UMIs were obtained. A single record per CDR3 protein comes from TCRdb applying MiXCR to the 5' RACE reads. The sample lists about 410,000 distinct CDR3 sequences; more than 15% were seen once. Comments on this clonotype: Its antigen is unidentified.

Per germline, CDR1 SGHTA and CDR2 FQGTGA. There are 15 residues in the CDR3. V was clipped by 2 bases and J by 4 bases, with 11 bases between them. Study-wide results and caveats: Contracting clones from day 15 to 85 showed balanced CD4/CD8; later expanders favored CD4+. Those CD4+ clones that contracted were mainly in CM and EM (CD8+ ones in EMRA). Pre-infection memory carried some responding clones, suggesting that cross-reactive memory joined.

This sequence was found in a man between 18 and 29 years old who had mild COVID-19 (a few samples of this study predate the infection). Cell type and time point are not known. The sample consisted of PBMCs or a T cell subset sorted from them (not recorded which). The rearrangement links TRBV7-3 to TRBJ2-2; a possible D gene is TRBD1 (5 bases). CDR3 amino acids: CASSLVGAGTGELFF. The CDR3 DNA follows: TGTGCCAGCAGCTTAGTAGGGGCCGGCACCGGGGAGCTGTTTTTT.